By share of the sample, the clone carrying this T cell receptor beta chain is medium-sized. This sample is drawn from a study of T cell repertoires in aging, cancer and after chemotherapy. Multiplex touch-down PCR with TRB-A/B primers amplified rearranged V-D-J TRB sequences. MiXCR, applied by TCRdb to the multiplex PCR reads, yields one record per CDR3 protein. The table shows some 3,500 distinct CDR3 sequences, with about a fifth occurring only once. Amplification of TCR beta used genomic DNA extracted from peripheral blood. There are 13 residues in the CDR3. Germline assignment: CDR1 KGHSH and CDR2 LQKENI. V was clipped by 4 bases and J by 2 bases, with 8 bases between them.

The chain combines TRBV18 with TRBJ2-5; D ambiguous. The clonotype comes from a human donor with a blood cancer. The specimen sequenced was blood. The CDR3 region is CASSQGLQETQYF. CDR3 in DNA: TGTGCCAGCTCACAGGGTCTACAAGAGACCCAGTACTTC. The full variable domain, with the rest looked up from reference TRBV18 and TRBJ2-5, is NAGVMQNPRHLVRRRGQEARLRCSPMKGHSHVYWYRQLPEEGLKFMVYLQKENIIDESGMPKERFSAEFPKEGPSILRIQQVVRGDSAAYFCASSQGLQETQYFGPGTRLLVL.